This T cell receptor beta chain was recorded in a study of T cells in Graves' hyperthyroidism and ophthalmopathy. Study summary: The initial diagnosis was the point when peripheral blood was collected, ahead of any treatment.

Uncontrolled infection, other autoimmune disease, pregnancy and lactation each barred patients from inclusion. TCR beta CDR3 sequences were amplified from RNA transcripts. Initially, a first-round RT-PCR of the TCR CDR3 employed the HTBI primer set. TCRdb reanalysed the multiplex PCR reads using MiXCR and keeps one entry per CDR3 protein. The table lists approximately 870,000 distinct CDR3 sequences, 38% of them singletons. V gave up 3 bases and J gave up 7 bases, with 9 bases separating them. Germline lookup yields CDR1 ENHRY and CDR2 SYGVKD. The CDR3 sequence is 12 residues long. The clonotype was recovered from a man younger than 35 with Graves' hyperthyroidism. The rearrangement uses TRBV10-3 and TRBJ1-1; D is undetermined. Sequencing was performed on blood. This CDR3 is CAISDRPFEAFF. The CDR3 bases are TGTGCCATCAGTGACCGACCATTTGAAGCTTTCTTT.